This TCR beta chain was recovered during a study of CD8+CD57+ T cells in acquired aplastic anemia. Patients included in sequencing had previously demonstrated CD8+CD57+ cell expansion by flow cytometry. Among the patients, all had severe acquired aplastic anemia. There was no therapy given to any patient before the blood sampling took place. The template used for profiling TCR beta VDJ and CDR3 was genomic DNA. MiXCR was run by TCRdb on the reads, yielding one entry per CDR3 protein. In the table there are about 160,000 distinct CDR3 sequences, around 48% of which are singletons. The TCR comes from a human donor with aplastic anemia. The sequenced material came from sorted CD4+, CD8+, or CD8+CD57+ T cells (not recorded which) from PBMCs.

CDR3 nucleotides: TGCAGTGCTAGAGATCTCGGCTATAGCAATCAGCCCCAGCATTTT. Translated, it gives CSARDLGYSNQPQHF. The chain recombines TRBV20-1 with TRBJ1-5; D is uncertain. V was pared by 0 bases and J by 0 bases, with 9 bases between. The CDR3 extends over 15 amino acids. CDR1 and CDR2 (germline): DFQATT, SNEGSKA (reference sequence).